Listed here is a single T cell receptor (beta chain). Per the authors' pipeline: Reference gene primer amplification yielded estimated nucleated cell counts. Here immunoSEQ multiplex PCR was the method, and the copy in TCRdb shows in-frame clones only, minus some. Clonal size and the V and J genes are those of that table, whereas D and trimming came from the DNA. The repertoire includes under 200,000 clones, approximately 90% of them detected once, and about 2% sits in the top ten. CDR3 size: 13 residues. The V gene lost 4 bases and the J gene lost 6 bases, with 9 bases spanning the gap. Germline V gene lookup returns CDR1 MNHEY and CDR2 SVGAGI. These data originate in a study of blood T cell repertoires in COVID-19. About the research overall: Both acute and convalescent COVID-19 samples were obtained from the United States, Italy and Spain. The cDNA or gDNA used as material had been derived from T cells, B-cell-depleted T cells, or PBMCs.

The sequence derives from a man between 18 and 29 years old with acute or convalescent COVID-19. Sequenced sample: peripheral blood. V usage is TRBV6-5 and J usage is TRBJ2-2; D unclear. CDR3 DNA: TGTGCCAGCAGTTTAGTACCCCCCGGGGAGCTGTTTTTT. Amino acids: CASSLVPPGELFF.